These T cell receptor beta chains were read from a single sample in a study of tumor and adjacent non-tumor tissue in lung cancer. Via MiXCR, TCRdb re-called the multiplex PCR reads, giving one row per CDR3 protein. The repertoire holds 35,000 to 55,000 distinct CDR3 sequences, 60% seen once, with 45% to 55% in the top ten. The sequenced sample consisted of distant non-tumor lung tissue. The receptors come from a man aged 45-60 years with non-small cell lung cancer. Each CDR3 is given with its conserved first and last residue.

V gene: TRBV12-3/TRBV12-4
CDR3 protein: CTSSINRPATYGYTF

V gene: TRBV6-1
CDR3 protein: CASSLDRVEGYTF

V gene: TRBV20-1
CDR3 protein: CSARAGLGDEDTQYF

V gene: TRBV6-5
CDR3 protein: CANSYSAGTRTGGYEQYF

V gene: TRBV6-6
CDR3 protein: CASYNSEAWGSYEQHF

V gene: TRBV28
CDR3 protein: CASIPSRGASYEQYF

V gene: TRBV11-2
CDR3 protein: CANSLVGGGSSYNEQFF

V gene: TRBV20-1
CDR3 protein: CSATNRQGNTYEQYF

V gene: TRBV5-1
CDR3 protein: CASMVRDTWELFF

V gene: TRBV24-1
CDR3 protein: CTTTDPGQNTEAFF

V gene: TRBV6-1
CDR3 protein: CASSDAGQGGEQYF

V gene: TRBV5-4
CDR3 protein: CASSPGTVYNSPLHF

V gene: TRBV29-1
CDR3 protein: CSVGLAGYQEIQYF

V gene: TRBV5-4
CDR3 protein: CASRSGQQNTEAFF

V gene: TRBV4-1
CDR3 protein: CASSQPDRGRDQPQHF

V gene: TRBV7-9
CDR3 protein: CASRPSELVDEQFF

V gene: TRBV7-9
CDR3 protein: CANSRTGGADDGGYTF

V gene: TRBV28
CDR3 protein: CASSPTSGAAGHEQYF

V gene: TRBV14
CDR3 protein: CVSSHGIRGSYNEQFF

V gene: TRBV21-1
CDR3 protein: CASSKGRFEDYTF

V gene: TRBV5-6
CDR3 protein: CASSLAWVSYNEQFF

V gene: TRBV6-6
CDR3 protein: CASKGGGETTEAFF

V gene: TRBV11-2
CDR3 protein: CASWVKGEGDTQYF

V gene: TRBV6-5
CDR3 protein: CASGTIPQGGFRPQYF

V gene: TRBV6-6
CDR3 protein: CAVSREGNYGYTF